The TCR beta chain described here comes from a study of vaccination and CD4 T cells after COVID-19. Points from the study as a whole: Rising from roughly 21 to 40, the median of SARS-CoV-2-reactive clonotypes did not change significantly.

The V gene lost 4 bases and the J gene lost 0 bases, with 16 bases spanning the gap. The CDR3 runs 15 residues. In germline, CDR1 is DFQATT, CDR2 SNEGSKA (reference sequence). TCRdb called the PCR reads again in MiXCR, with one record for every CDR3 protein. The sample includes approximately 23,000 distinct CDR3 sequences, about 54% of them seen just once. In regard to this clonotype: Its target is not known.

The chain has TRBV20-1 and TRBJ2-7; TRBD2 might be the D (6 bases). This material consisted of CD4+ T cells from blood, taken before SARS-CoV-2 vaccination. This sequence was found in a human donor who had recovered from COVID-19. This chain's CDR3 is CSAIPGVATSYEQYF. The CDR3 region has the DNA TGCAGTGCTATTCCGGGAGTAGCGACCTCCTACGAGCAGTACTTC.